One sample yielded the 23 T cell receptor beta chains listed below, sequenced in a study of control samples from healthy donors and cancer patients. Using immunoSEQ multiplex PCR, the repertoire was profiled, and TCRdb retains in-frame clones only, with some absent. The table lists roughly 23,000 clones, around 83% of them singletons. Sequenced material: PBMCs. All receptors derive from a man in his 60s with head and neck cancer.

CDR3 nucleotides: TGTGCCAGCAGCTTAGGTTTTCGGGGTTTCTCCTATAATTCACCCCTCCACTTT. It is translated as CASSLGFRGFSYNSPLHF. The chain carries TRBV7-2 and TRBJ1-6; unclear D gene. Between the trimmed V and J ends, which lost 1 base and 0 bases, there was a span of 13 bases. This CDR3 has 18 amino acids. The germline V gene has CDR1 SGHTA and CDR2 FQGNSA.

The genes are TRBV9 and TRBJ1-5; 7 nucleotides agree with TRBD1. Germline V lookup: CDR1 SGDLS, CDR2 YYNGEE. CDR3 length: 14 residues. With 4 bases clipped from V and 5 bases from J, the junction kept 6 bases outside the gene matches. Here the CDR3 reads CASSPHRGDQPQHF. In nucleotides, the CDR3 is TGTGCCAGCAGCCCCCACAGGGGAGATCAGCCCCAGCATTTT.

The V call is TRBV4-1, the J call TRBJ2-2; TRBD2 matches 11 bases. The junction had 4 bases not matched to a gene; V was cut back by 0 bases and J by 1 base. The CDR3 spans 18 residues. Germline V gene lookup returns CDR1 MGHRA and CDR2 YSYEKL. CDR3 amino acids: CASSQERGLAVNTGELFF. The CDR3 DNA reads TGCGCCAGCAGCCAAGAAAGGGGACTAGCGGTGAACACCGGGGAGCTGTTTTTT.

The V gene is TRBV11-2, the J gene TRBJ1-5; D unresolved. V dropped 0 bases and J dropped 11 bases, with 11 bases sitting between them. Germline V gene sequence: CDR1 SGHAT, CDR2 FQNNGV. The CDR3 runs 13 residues. The CDR3 DNA reads TGTGCCAGCAGCTTAGATTCCGGTCTGACCCAGCATTTT. Translated, it gives CASSLDSGLTQHF.

The CDR3 bases are TGTGCCAGCAGGCCGACTAGCGGGCTTCACTACGAGCAGTACTTC. Its protein is CASRPTSGLHYEQYF. V gene TRBV2 combines with J gene TRBJ2-7; 10 bases are a match to TRBD2. J gave up 3 bases and V 6 bases, and 8 bases lay outside the gene matches. CDR1 is SNHLY, CDR2 FYNNEI, per germline. CDR3 length equals 15 residues. The variable domain in full, with the rest retrieved from reference TRBV2 and TRBJ2-7, is EPEVTQTPSHQVTQMGQEVILRCVPISNHLYFYWYRQILGQKVEFLVSFYNNEISEKSEIFDDQFSVERPDGSNFTLKIRSTKLEDSAMYFCASRPTSGLHYEQYFGPGTRLTVT.

This rearrangement joins TRBV19 to TRBJ2-5, with D possibly being TRBD2 (5 bases). V lost 6 bases, J lost 1 base, and 18 bases lay in between. Per germline, CDR1 LNHDA and CDR2 SQIVND (reference sequence). This CDR3 has 16 residues. The CDR3 DNA reads as TGTGCCAGTAGGCCATCCGGGCGAGGGTCCCAAGAGACCCAGTACTTC. Translated: CASRPSGRGSQETQYF.

This chain uses TRBV2 with TRBJ1-2; TRBD1 matches at 7 bases. The CDR3 has 15 residues. The germline V gene has CDR1 SNHLY and CDR2 FYNNEI. V trimming: 6 bases; J trimming: 6 bases; junction bases outside the gene matches: 13. The CDR3 sequence: CASRGGRGLRDGYTF. DNA for the CDR3: TGTGCCAGCAGAGGGGGAAGGGGGCTACGGGATGGCTACACCTTC. The whole variable domain, filled in from reference TRBV2 and TRBJ1-2, reads EPEVTQTPSHQVTQMGQEVILRCVPISNHLYFYWYRQILGQKVEFLVSFYNNEISEKSEIFDDQFSVERPDGSNFTLKIRSTKLEDSAMYFCASRGGRGLRDGYTFGSGTRLTVV.

This clone turned up a few times. This chain connects TRBV13 to TRBJ1-1; the match to TRBD1 covers 9 bases. V was pared by 5 bases and J by 3 bases, with 10 bases of the junction left unmatched. The CDR3 contains 16 residues. CDR1 PRHDT and CDR2 FYEKMQ come from the germline V gene (reference sequence). The CDR3 bases are TGTGCCAGCAGCCCGGGACAGGGAACTATGCACACTGAAGCTTTCTTT. This translates into CASSPGQGTMHTEAFF. Filled out from reference TRBV13 and TRBJ1-1, the complete variable domain reads AAGVIQSPRHLIKEKRETATLKCYPIPRHDTVYWYQQGPGQDPQFLISFYEKMQSDKGSIPDRFSAQQFSDYHSELNMSSLELGDSALYFCASSPGQGTMHTEAFFGQGTRLTVV.

The count of this clone is one. V usage is TRBV19 and J usage is TRBJ2-1, with 8 bases matching TRBD2. Germline V CDR1 and CDR2: LNHDA, SQIVND (reference sequence). V shed 8 bases, J shed 5 bases, and the junction held 8 bases outside the gene matches. There are 14 residues in the CDR3. CDR3 sequence (DNA): TGTGCCAGTGTAAGTTGGCGGGAGGACAATGAGCAGTTCTTC. Translating it yields CASVSWREDNEQFF. Using reference TRBV19 and TRBJ2-1 for the parts outside the CDR3, the full variable domain is DGGITQSPKYLFRKEGQNVTLSCEQNLNHDAMYWYRQDPGQGLRLIYYSQIVNDFQKGDIAEGYSVSREKKESFPLTVTSAQKNPTAFYLCASVSWREDNEQFFGPGTRLTVL.

This chain connects TRBV6-5 to TRBJ1-1; 10 nucleotides line up with TRBD1. Trimming removed 2 bases from V and 4 bases from J; junction bases left unmatched: 1. This CDR3 has 14 residues. Germline values: CDR1 MNHEY, CDR2 SVGAGI. This CDR3 is CASSYRTGGTEAFF. The CDR3, as DNA: TGTGCCAGCAGTTACCGGACAGGGGGCACTGAAGCTTTCTTT.

This CDR3 is CASSKGQVDTEAFF. DNA for the CDR3: TGTGCCAGCAGCAAAGGACAGGTTGACACTGAAGCTTTCTTT. The chain carries TRBV5-4 and TRBJ1-1, with 7 bases matching TRBD1. V lost 4 bases and J lost 3; bases outside the gene matches: 6. The germline gives CDR1 SGHNT, CDR2 YYREEE (reference sequence). This CDR3 contains 14 residues.

CDR3 nucleotide sequence: TGCAGTGCTTACTTGGCCACTGAAGCTTTCTTT. It specifies CSAYLATEAFF. This sequence joins TRBV20-1 and TRBJ1-1; D ambiguous. Germline V gene data show CDR1 as DFQATT and CDR2 as SNEGSKA (reference sequence). Trimming shortened V by 5 bases and J by 4 bases, and 8 bases separated the two germline ends. This CDR3 is built from 11 residues.

The CDR3 coding sequence is TGTGCCATCAACCAGGACGGCTCCTACGAGCAGTACTTC. Protein product: CAINQDGSYEQYF. J is TRBJ2-7 and V is TRBV10-3; no firm D call. The CDR3 is 13 amino acids. Trimming pared 7 bases from V and 0 bases from J, leaving 10 bases between. CDR1 is ENHRY, CDR2 SYGVKD, per germline.

The rearrangement joins TRBV15 to TRBJ2-6; the D gene is possibly TRBD1 (6 bases). Trimming left V 2 bases short and J 0 bases short, with 11 bases between. Germline V gene lookup returns CDR1 LNHNV and CDR2 YYDKDF (reference sequence). CDR3 size: 17 residues. CDR3 nucleotides: TGTGCCACCAGCAGAACCGGGACAAACTCTGGGGCCAACGTCCTGACTTTC. It translates to CATSRTGTNSGANVLTF.

This chain connects TRBV18 to TRBJ2-3; D is uncertain. Between the trimmed V and J ends, which lost 1 base and 3 bases, there was a span of 11 bases. This CDR3 has 15 residues. From germline, CDR1 is KGHSH and CDR2 LQKENI. The CDR3 sequence: CASSPLHAETDTQYF. CDR3 coding DNA: TGTGCCAGCTCACCACTTCATGCGGAGACAGATACGCAGTATTTT.

J is TRBJ1-3 and V is TRBV11-2; 7 bases are a match to TRBD1. The CDR3 has 17 residues. Germline V lookup: CDR1 SGHAT, CDR2 FQNNGV. J was trimmed by 1 base and V by 5 bases; bases with no gene match: 11. The CDR3 DNA follows: TGTGCCAGCAGCCTCCTCTCAGGGGGAGGATCTGGAAACACCATATATTTT. Protein sequence: CASSLLSGGGSGNTIYF.

The chain is built from TRBV7-2 and TRBJ1-5; possible D gene TRBD1, 6 bases. Trimming took off 2 bases at V and 3 bases at J, with 11 bases between the two ends. CDR1 is SGHTA and CDR2 is FQGNSA in the germline V gene. The CDR3 has 15 amino acids. CDR3: CASSLRGIDNQPQHF. CDR3 coding DNA: TGTGCCAGCAGCTTAAGGGGGATAGACAATCAGCCCCAGCATTTT.

This clone occurred once. The chain has TRBV6-5 and TRBJ1-2; unclear D gene. CDR1 is MNHEY and CDR2 is SVGAGI in the germline V gene. V was clipped by 9 bases and J by 4 bases, with 18 bases between them. This CDR3 has 14 residues. For the CDR3, the DNA is TGTGCCAGTCGGTCCTATGGGGATTTCTATGGCTACACCTTC. Protein product: CASRSYGDFYGYTF.

The chain carries TRBV5-1 and TRBJ1-3; D is ambiguous. From germline, CDR1 is SGHRS and CDR2 YFSETQ. The CDR3 contains 15 residues. V lost 2 bases and J 0 bases, leaving 9 bases between the germline ends. CDR3 nucleotide sequence: TGCGCCAGCAGCTTAGGACCGAGCTCTGGAAACACCATATATTTT. Protein sequence: CASSLGPSSGNTIYF.

V gene TRBV19 combines with J gene TRBJ1-4; D ambiguous. Trimming pared 5 bases from V and 4 bases from J, leaving 11 bases between. The length of the CDR3 is 14 residues. Germline V gives CDR1 LNHDA, CDR2 SQIVND (reference sequence). The chain's CDR3 is CASSPALHNEKLFF. The CDR3 coding sequence is TGTGCCAGTAGTCCCGCTCTGCATAATGAAAAACTGTTTTTT.

The V call is TRBV28, the J call TRBJ1-4; a possible D gene is TRBD1 (6 bases). Germline values: CDR1 MDHEN, CDR2 SYDVKM. The CDR3 sequence is 15 residues long. V gave up 4 bases and J gave up 6 bases, with 15 bases separating them. CDR3 residues: CASSSNRVEHEKLFF. In DNA, the CDR3 is TGTGCCAGCAGTTCGAACAGGGTGGAGCATGAAAAACTGTTTTTT. Variable domain in full (rest from reference TRBV28 and TRBJ1-4): DVKVTQSSRYLVKRTGEKVFLECVQDMDHENMFWYRQDPGLGLRLIYFSYDVKMKEKGDIPEGYSVSREKKERFSLILESASTNQTSMYLCASSSNRVEHEKLFFGSGTQLSVL.

The rearrangement joins TRBV3-1 (or the pseudogene TRBV3-2) to TRBJ2-3; a possible D gene is TRBD2 (5 bases). Trimming removed 0 bases from V and 2 bases from J, with 15 bases in between. Germline-derived CDR1 and CDR2 are LGHDT and YNNKEL (reference sequence). The CDR3 extends over 17 amino acids. The CDR3 nucleotides are TGTGCCAGCAGCCAAGAATCGGGGATTTGGTCCACAGATACGCAGTATTTT. Translated: CASSQESGIWSTDTQYF.

This clone was seen only once. The V and J genes are TRBV5-1 and TRBJ2-7; D is perhaps TRBD1 or TRBD2 (6 bases each). Trimming left V 4 bases short and J 6 bases short, with 14 bases between. This CDR3 spans 13 amino acids. Germline CDR1 SGHRS, CDR2 YFSETQ. Here the CDR3 reads CASSKQQGGEQYF. In nucleotides, the CDR3 is TGCGCCAGCAGCAAGCAACAGGGAGGCGAGCAGTACTTC.